Below are 4 T cell receptor beta chains sequenced from a single sample in a study of T-cell reconstitution after alpha-beta-depleted transplantation in children (TCRdb year 2016). The library came from PCR. The listed sequencing device is Illumina HiSeq 2500. To normalize quantification of the TCRbeta repertoire, the TCR libraries were built with molecular barcoding that relied on unique molecular identifiers. Starting from the raw public reads, TCRdb applied fastp trimming at Q25, assembled clones with MiXCR and retained in-frame beta chains. All rows with the same CDR3 protein become a single entry with the most common DNA and genes. Recorded for this sample are just under 550,000 distinct CDR3 sequences; about 18% of them occurred a single time. Over 3% of the sample goes to the ten largest clones. The sequenced sample was PBMCs from the stem cell graft donor, obtained from the stem cell graft. The receptors originated from a human donor who donated a stem cell graft to a child with acute lymphoblastic leukemia.

In its sample, this clonotype was seen a few times. The chain combines TRBV18 with TRBJ1-1; D is unresolved. The CDR3 runs to 12 residues. Germline-derived CDR1 and CDR2 are KGHSH and LQKENI. V was trimmed by 4 bases and J by 6 bases, leaving 9 bases between them. CDR3 DNA sequence: TGTGCCAGCTCACGCGGGTCGGCTGAAGCTTTCTTT. Translation: CASSRGSAEAFF.

V gene TRBV20-1 combines with J gene TRBJ2-1; D is unresolved. The CDR3 runs to 15 residues. Germline CDR1 DFQATT, CDR2 SNEGSKA (reference sequence). V lost 6 bases and J lost 0, with 15 bases in between. The DNA for the CDR3 is TGCAGTGCCACCACCACGCAGTTCTCCTACAATGAGCAGTTCTTC. This gives the protein CSATTTQFSYNEQFF.

This clonotype was counted at least ten times. This chain connects TRBV9 to TRBJ2-2; the D is unclear. Trimming took off 3 bases at V and 0 bases at J, with 0 bases between the two ends. CDR1 and CDR2 (germline): SGDLS, YYNGEE. The CDR3 loop spans 12 amino acids. CDR3 coding DNA: TGTGCCAGCAGCGCGAACACCGGGGAGCTGTTTTTT. Its protein is CASSANTGELFF.

There are a few counts of this clonotype. CDR3 sequence (DNA): TGCGCCAGCAGCCCGGACGGCTACCCACCCCTCCACTTT. This sequence encodes CASSPDGYPPLHF. The V and J genes are TRBV4-1 and TRBJ1-6, with D unresolved. V was trimmed by 4 bases and J by 11 bases, leaving 12 bases between them. Germline CDR1 is MGHRA and CDR2 is YSYEKL. This CDR3 has 13 amino acids.